What follows describes a single TCR beta chain. Its antigen is not known. The study ran its PCR with 60 Vbeta and 13 Jbeta primers. The protocol was immunoSEQ multiplex PCR, while the TCRdb copy is restricted to in-frame clones and leaves out a portion. The sample shows fewer than 250,000 clones, 70% to 90% of them seen only once. The source of the sample is a study of cytomegalovirus exposure and HLA in healthy donors. As for the study in general: Genotyping showed around 81% of hundreds of donors falling in the Caucasian-associated ancestry cluster.

Study-level points and caveats: Cytomegalovirus association was listed for about 180 TCR beta chains.

The CDR3 is made up of 12 amino acids. Germline assignment: CDR1 SNHLY and CDR2 FYNNEI. Trimming pared 2 bases from V and 3 bases from J, leaving 5 bases between. Input material: PBMCs. V gene TRBV2 combines with J gene TRBJ2-7; D may be TRBD1 (5 bases). The clonotype comes from a human donor in good health. The CDR3 region is CASSEQGYEQYF. The CDR3 DNA follows: TGTGCCAGCAGTGAACAGGGCTACGAGCAGTACTTC.